Following are 29 T cell receptor beta chains from one sample sequenced in a study of shared clonotypes between healthy human individuals. This table comes from immunoSEQ multiplex PCR, and its TCRdb copy is limited to in-frame clones, with some not included. The sample has more than 900,000 clones, 70% to 80% seen once; the top ten hold around 0.6%. Sequencing used memory CD4+ T cells from PBMCs. Subset in this sample: CD45RA-negative fraction. The receptor set was obtained from a young man in good health. Some clones in this sample may be carry-over from other donors' samples.

J is TRBJ1-5 and V is TRBV4-1; D is undetermined. The ends were cut back, 1 base at V and 5 bases at J, with 12 bases in the middle. This CDR3 has 15 amino acids. Germline CDR1 MGHRA, CDR2 YSYEKL. For the CDR3, the DNA is TGCGCCAGCAGCCAAGGCGTGGCAGAGGATCAGCCCCAGCATTTT. Translated: CASSQGVAEDQPQHF.

The V and J genes are TRBV5-5 and TRBJ2-7, with 8 bases fitting TRBD1. The length of the CDR3 is 15 residues. Losses at the gene ends were 4 bases for V and 2 bases for J; bases not matched to a gene: 8. CDR1 SGHKS and CDR2 YYEKEE come from the germline V gene (reference sequence). CDR3 amino acids: CASSETPGQAYEQYF. The CDR3 bases are TGTGCCAGCAGCGAAACCCCGGGACAGGCCTACGAGCAGTACTTC.

This clone was observed at least ten times. The sample holds other DNA sequences that translate to the same CDR3. The V gene is TRBV18, the J gene TRBJ1-5; D is ambiguous. Trimming stripped 2 bases from V and 4 bases from J, with 6 bases between. CDR3 length: 13 residues. The germline CDR1 and CDR2 sequences are KGHSH and LQKENI. The CDR3: CASSPTGNQPQHF. For the CDR3, the DNA is TGTGCCAGCTCACCAACCGGTAATCAGCCCCAGCATTTT.

The chain couples TRBV7-9 to TRBJ1-5, with 8 positions matching TRBD1. Germline loops: CDR1 SEHNR, CDR2 FQNEAQ (reference sequence). The length of the CDR3 is 15 residues. The V gene end was trimmed by 5 bases and the J gene end by 7 bases; junction bases not matched to a gene: 10. The CDR3 here is CASSPPGGPGQPQHF. The CDR3 region has the DNA TGTGCCAGCAGCCCCCCAGGGGGCCCCGGGCAGCCCCAGCATTTT.

The chain links TRBV4-1 to TRBJ2-7; 9 bases are a match to TRBD2. Germline values: CDR1 MGHRA, CDR2 YSYEKL. V was clipped by 4 bases and J by 5 bases; unmatched bases: 12. The CDR3 loop spans 16 amino acids. DNA of the CDR3: TGCGCCAGCAGCCCCCTGATAGCGGGAGTGCACAACGAGCAGTACTTC. Residues: CASSPLIAGVHNEQYF.

The J gene is TRBJ2-3, the V gene TRBV7-2, with D possibly being TRBD2 (6 bases). V lost 5 bases, J lost 9 bases, and 21 bases lay in between. This CDR3 has 15 residues. The V gene's germline CDR1 is SGHTA and CDR2 FQGNSA. CDR3 in amino acids: CASSASLGLPSTQYF. CDR3 nucleotide sequence: TGTGCCAGCAGCGCCAGCCTGGGACTGCCCAGCACGCAGTATTTT.

This rearrangement joins TRBV27 to TRBJ2-7; 12 positions agree with TRBD2. Germline V lookup: CDR1 MNHEY, CDR2 SMNVEV (reference sequence). V shed 10 bases and J 5 bases; nucleotides not matched to a gene: 12. This CDR3 contains 15 residues. Written as DNA, the CDR3 is TGTGCCACGACGTCTTGGACTAGCGGGACTCACGAGCAGTACTTC. It is translated as CATTSWTSGTHEQYF.

This rearrangement joins TRBV7-2 to TRBJ1-1; 8 bases line up with TRBD1. Germline V gene lookup returns CDR1 SGHTA and CDR2 FQGNSA. The CDR3 runs 14 residues. The J segment lost 1 base and the V segment lost 3 bases, leaving 1 base of the junction unmatched. CDR3 coding DNA: TGTGCCAGCAGCTTGGGACAGGAGAACACTGAAGCTTTCTTT. It encodes CASSLGQENTEAFF.

In this sample, this clone turned up once. The gene calls are TRBV28 and TRBJ1-1; possible D gene TRBD1, 6 bases. This CDR3 is 14 amino acids long. V lost 7 bases and J 1 base, leaving 13 bases between the germline ends. Germline lookup yields CDR1 MDHEN and CDR2 SYDVKM. As DNA, the CDR3 is TGTGCCAGCATAGGGGGTGAGGGGAACACTGAAGCTTTCTTT. Protein: CASIGGEGNTEAFF.

V and J are TRBV4-3 and TRBJ1-1, with D uncertain. V lost 1 base, J lost 7 bases, and 13 bases lay in between. The CDR3 sequence is 14 residues long. Germline lookup yields CDR1 LGHNA and CDR2 YSLEER. The CDR3 is CASSQVEGMGEAFF. CDR3 nucleotide sequence: TGCGCCAGCAGCCAAGTAGAGGGCATGGGTGAAGCTTTCTTT.

The chain employs TRBV19 and TRBJ2-1; D unclear. Per the germline V gene, CDR1 is LNHDA and CDR2 is SQIVND (reference sequence). This CDR3 has 15 amino acids. The V end lost 3 bases, the J end lost 2 bases, and 11 bases lay between the germline ends. This CDR3 reads CASSIPPSAYNEQFF. In DNA form, the CDR3 reads TGTGCCAGTAGTATTCCCCCATCCGCCTACAATGAGCAGTTCTTC.

This chain connects TRBV11-2 to TRBJ2-1; D remains ambiguous. Per germline, CDR1 SGHAT and CDR2 FQNNGV. The ends were cut back, 1 base at V and 10 bases at J, with 8 bases in the middle. The CDR3 is 12 amino acids. The CDR3 DNA reads as TGTGCCAGCAGCTTAGGAGTCGGGGAGCAGTTCTTC. Its translation: CASSLGVGEQFF.

This chain connects TRBV15 to TRBJ1-3; TRBD1 agrees at 7 bases. The germline gives CDR1 LNHNV, CDR2 YYDKDF (reference sequence). J lost 4 bases, V lost 6 bases, and 3 bases had no gene match. This CDR3 is built from 13 residues. CDR3 in DNA: TGTGCCACCAGAATAGGGGGCGGAAACACCATATATTTT. Encoded protein: CATRIGGGNTIYF. The entire variable domain, with the rest obtained from reference TRBV15 and TRBJ1-3, is as follows: DAMVIQNPRYQVTQFGKPVTLSCSQTLNHNVMYWYQQKSSQAPKLLFHYYDKDFNNEADTPDNFQSRRPNTSFCFLDIRSPGLGDTAMYLCATRIGGGNTIYFGEGSWLTVV.

This sequence joins TRBV18 and TRBJ2-7; 9 positions agree with TRBD1. Germline V CDR1 and CDR2: KGHSH, LQKENI. CDR3 length: 15 amino acids. V shed 4 bases and J 2 bases; nucleotides not matched to a gene: 6. The CDR3 DNA sequence: TGTGCCAGCTCACAGGGGACAGGGCTTCCCTACGAGCAGTACTTC. Its translation is CASSQGTGLPYEQYF.

This clone was observed a few times. The chain uses TRBV7-2 and TRBJ1-1; D is unclear. Germline CDR1 is SGHTA and CDR2 is FQGNSA. This CDR3 contains 14 residues. V was trimmed by 4 bases and J by 5 bases, leaving 14 bases between them. The CDR3 DNA is TGTGCCAGCAGCTCCCAGGCACAGACAACTGAAGCTTTCTTT. This gives the protein CASSSQAQTTEAFF. The variable domain in full, completed from reference TRBV7-2 and TRBJ1-1, reads GAGVSQSPSNKVTEKGKDVELRCDPISGHTALYWYRQSLGQGLEFLIYFQGNSAPDKSGLPSDRFSAERTGGSVSTLTIQRTQQEDSAVYLCASSSQAQTTEAFFGQGTRLTVV.

The chain joins TRBV4-1 to TRBJ2-2; TRBD2 matches at 8 bases. Germline assignment: CDR1 MGHRA and CDR2 YSYEKL. The CDR3 is 16 residues long. Unmatched junction bases numbered 6, after V lost 5 bases and J lost 1 base. CDR3 nucleotide sequence: TGCGCCAGCAGCTATTTGGGACTAGTGAACACCGGGGAGCTGTTTTTT. Protein: CASSYLGLVNTGELFF.

The chain is built from TRBV11-2 and TRBJ2-1; perhaps TRBD2 as D (6 bases). Germline loops: CDR1 SGHAT, CDR2 FQNNGV. V was pared by 1 base and J by 6 bases, with 10 bases between. The CDR3 consists of 14 residues. The CDR3 region is CASSLVRGTNEQFF. The CDR3 nucleotides are TGTGCCAGCAGCTTAGTTCGGGGGACCAATGAGCAGTTCTTC.

The chain carries TRBV5-1 and TRBJ2-1; perhaps D is TRBD1 or TRBD2 (5 bases each). This CDR3 has 14 amino acids. V was clipped by 0 bases and J by 9 bases, with 13 bases between them. Germline CDR1 and CDR2: SGHRS and YFSETQ. Here the CDR3 reads CASSLEGTAGEQFF. CDR3 DNA sequence: TGCGCCAGCAGCTTGGAGGGGACGGCGGGTGAGCAGTTCTTC.

This clone has a count of ten or more. The CDR3 nucleotides are TGTGCCAGCATACAGACTAGCGCACACTACGAGCAGTACTTC. Its protein product is CASIQTSAHYEQYF. The V call is TRBV7-2, the J call TRBJ2-7, with TRBD2 matching 8 bases. V dropped 7 bases and J dropped 3; count of bases not matched to a gene: 8. The CDR3 spans 14 residues. CDR1 SGHTA and CDR2 FQGNSA come from the germline V gene.

The chain's CDR3 is CASSLVFSGSYNEQFF. The DNA for the CDR3 is TGTGCCAGCAGCTTAGTTTTCAGCGGCTCCTACAATGAGCAGTTCTTC. This rearrangement joins TRBV7-2 to TRBJ2-1, with TRBD2 as a possible D gene (5 bases). V gave up 1 base and J gave up 0 bases, with 10 bases separating them. This CDR3 spans 16 amino acids. Germline V CDR1 and CDR2: SGHTA, FQGNSA.

The genes are TRBV7-2 and TRBJ1-1; D gene ambiguous. Trimming stripped 2 bases from V and 4 bases from J, with 14 bases between. The CDR3 is 15 residues long. Germline loops: CDR1 SGHTA, CDR2 FQGNSA. The CDR3 is CASSLIGRVGTEAFF. The CDR3 nucleotides are TGTGCCAGCAGCTTAATTGGGAGGGTCGGCACTGAAGCTTTCTTT.

This chain joins TRBV7-9 and TRBJ2-5; D not resolved. Germline values: CDR1 SEHNR, CDR2 FQNEAQ (reference sequence). Trimming removed 4 bases from V and 4 bases from J, with 4 bases in between. The CDR3 has 11 amino acids. This CDR3 reads CASSSLETQYF. The CDR3 nucleotides are TGTGCCAGCAGCTCCTTAGAGACCCAGTACTTC.

The CDR3 region is CASSPHPPQKLTF. The CDR3 region has the DNA TGTGCCAGCAGTCCCCACCCCCCACAGAAGTTAACCTTC. V is TRBV28 and J is TRBJ1-2; D is uncertain. Trimming removed 5 bases from V and 14 bases from J, with 21 bases in between. The V gene's germline CDR1 is MDHEN and CDR2 SYDVKM. The CDR3 is made up of 13 amino acids.

The chain links TRBV7-9 to TRBJ1-3; a possible D gene is TRBD1 (6 bases). V was trimmed by 5 bases and J by 4 bases, leaving 18 bases between them. Germline CDR1 and CDR2: SEHNR and FQNEAQ (reference sequence). This CDR3 spans 16 amino acids. The CDR3, as DNA: TGTGCCAGCAGCCCATACACAGGACAGTCCGGAAACACCATATATTTT. Protein product: CASSPYTGQSGNTIYF.

The chain carries TRBV7-3 and TRBJ2-1, with 9 bases matching TRBD2. The junction had 3 bases not matched to a gene; V was cut back by 4 bases and J by 5 bases. The CDR3 spans 14 residues. Germline V gene sequence: CDR1 SGHTA, CDR2 FQGTGA. Written as DNA, the CDR3 is TGTGCCAGCAGCTCGGCTAGCGGGAACAATGAGCAGTTCTTC. Translated: CASSSASGNNEQFF.

This clone showed up just a few times. This rearrangement joins TRBV2 to TRBJ1-1; no reliable D call. V lost 4 bases to trimming and J lost 4 bases, with 4 bases between them. Germline V gene lookup returns CDR1 SNHLY and CDR2 FYNNEI. The CDR3 spans 11 residues. Here the CDR3 reads CASSGSTEAFF. CDR3 DNA: TGTGCCAGCAGTGGCAGCACTGAAGCTTTCTTT.

This clone has a handful of counts. The chain combines TRBV30 with TRBJ2-3; no firm D call. Germline CDR1 reads GTSNPN; CDR2 reads SVGIG (reference sequence). V was shortened by 1 base and J by 6 bases, with 8 bases between the two germline ends. This CDR3 region has 12 residues. This CDR3 is CAWSGLGDTQYF. DNA for the CDR3: TGTGCCTGGAGTGGGCTTGGGGATACGCAGTATTTT.

This clone was detected ten times or more. The chain carries TRBV11-2 and TRBJ1-1; D not resolved. Germline V gene data show CDR1 as SGHAT and CDR2 as FQNNGV. Trimming pared 7 bases from V and 7 bases from J, leaving 13 bases between. There are 12 residues in the CDR3. This chain's CDR3 is CASTTPWDEAFF. The DNA for the CDR3 is TGTGCCAGCACCACCCCTTGGGATGAAGCTTTCTTT.

The chain links TRBV2 to TRBJ1-2, with 8 bases identical to TRBD1. Germline assignment: CDR1 SNHLY and CDR2 FYNNEI. V shed 3 bases, J shed 4 bases, and the junction held 7 bases outside the gene matches. The CDR3 has 15 amino acids. The CDR3 protein is CASSEFPTGGYGYTF. The CDR3 DNA is TGTGCCAGCAGTGAGTTCCCAACAGGGGGCTATGGCTACACCTTC.